This TCR beta chain was identified in a study of T cell responses to AZD1222 COVID-19 vaccine. Germline V gives CDR1 LGHNA, CDR2 YSLEER. The V end lost 1 base, the J end lost 0 bases, and 10 bases lay between the germline ends. The CDR3 totals 16 residues. The method was immunoSEQ multiplex PCR; TCRdb's version includes in-frame clones alone and lacks a portion of them. The sample holds about 130,000 clones, roughly 92% seen once. The sample in question was peripheral blood, obtained 28 days after the second AZD1222 dose. The TCR originated in an adult who received the AZD1222 COVID-19 vaccine. V usage is TRBV4-3 and J usage is TRBJ1-3; D is undetermined. This CDR3 is CASSQVTHGSGNTIYF. For the CDR3, the DNA is TGCGCCAGCAGCCAAGTGACCCACGGCTCTGGAAACACCATATATTTT.